These 8 T cell receptor beta chains were all obtained from the same sample, sequenced in a study of cytomegalovirus exposure and HLA in healthy donors. PCR used 60 Vbeta primers and 13 Jbeta primers. Assay: immunoSEQ multiplex PCR; the TCRdb copy retains only in-frame clones and omits some. The sample has around 120,000 clones, around four fifths seen once. The specimen was PBMCs. The source of these receptors is a male donor in good health and CMV-seropositive.

The sample holds a few counts of this clone. This chain links TRBV30 with TRBJ1-4; 7 bases agree with TRBD1. Trimming at V came to 2 bases and at J to 10 bases, leaving 7 bases not matched to a gene. This CDR3 region has 13 residues. Germline assignment: CDR1 GTSNPN and CDR2 SVGIG (reference sequence). CDR3 amino acids: CAWSPGQTGKLFF. DNA for the CDR3: TGTGCCTGGAGTCCGGGACAGACTGGAAAACTGTTTTTT.

This chain joins TRBV30 and TRBJ1-3; no definite D call. This CDR3 is built from 13 residues. Germline-derived CDR1 and CDR2 are GTSNPN and SVGIG (reference sequence). The V and J ends lost 4 bases and 0 bases respectively, with 7 bases between them. CDR3 sequence: CAWTRFSGNTIYF. The CDR3 DNA reads TGTGCCTGGACCCGGTTCTCTGGAAACACCATATATTTT.

The chain couples TRBV30 to TRBJ1-3; 11 bases are shared with TRBD1. This CDR3 spans 14 amino acids. The germline CDR1 and CDR2 sequences are GTSNPN and SVGIG (reference sequence). V was clipped by 5 bases and J by 7 bases; unmatched bases: 7. Written as DNA, the CDR3 is TGTGCCTGGGCAACCGGGACAGGGGGGAACACCATATATTTT. It yields the protein CAWATGTGGNTIYF.

CDR3 protein: CASCWEGGNQPQHF. CDR3 DNA: TGTGCCAGCTGCTGGGAGGGTGGCAATCAGCCCCAGCATTTT. The chain carries TRBV28 and TRBJ1-5; D is unclear. Germline V gene sequence: CDR1 MDHEN, CDR2 SYDVKM. Trimming shortened V by 8 bases and J by 2 bases, and 13 bases separated the two germline ends. This CDR3 spans 14 amino acids.

This clone was found a few times. The chain links TRBV4-3 to TRBJ2-1, with D perhaps matching TRBD2 (5 bases). The CDR3 extends over 16 amino acids. The V gene lost 1 base and the J gene lost 0 bases, with 10 bases spanning the gap. Looked up from germline, CDR1 is LGHNA and CDR2 is YSLEER. The CDR3 loop reads CASSQGRRGSYNEQFF. DNA of the CDR3: TGCGCCAGCAGCCAAGGCCGCCGGGGCTCCTACAATGAGCAGTTCTTC.

Comment on this clone: One end of the junction varies from germline; a read error may be responsible. The rearrangement links TRBV10-3 to TRBJ2-2, with 8 nucleotides matching TRBD2. This CDR3 is built from 17 residues. Germline V CDR1 and CDR2: ENHRY, SYGVKD. The CDR3 here is CAISVKGGRRNNGELFF. In DNA form, the CDR3 reads TGTGCCATCAGTGTGAAGGGCGGGAGGAGGAACAACGGGGAGCTGTTTTTT.

The V and J genes are TRBV11-2 and TRBJ1-1; D might be TRBD1 (5 bases). V gave up 5 bases and J gave up 0 bases, with 16 bases separating them. Germline V lookup: CDR1 SGHAT, CDR2 FQNNGV. This CDR3 is built from 16 residues. Here the CDR3 DNA reads TGTGCCAGCAGCGATACAAGGGGCCGAATGAACACTGAAGCTTTCTTT. Protein sequence: CASSDTRGRMNTEAFF.

V usage is TRBV5-4 and J usage is TRBJ2-2, with TRBD2 matching 8 bases. The J segment lost 7 bases and the V segment lost 4 bases, leaving 9 bases of the junction unmatched. Per the germline V gene, CDR1 is SGHNT and CDR2 is YYREEE (reference sequence). This CDR3 has 15 residues. CDR3 loop: CASSPAGGRGGELFF. CDR3 nucleotide sequence: TGTGCCAGCAGCCCCGCGGGGGGCCGGGGCGGGGAGCTGTTTTTT.